This entry concerns a single T cell receptor beta chain. These data originate in a study of shared clonotypes between healthy human individuals. Sequencing was performed with immunoSEQ multiplex PCR; in TCRdb, only in-frame clones are kept and a portion is missing. The sample yields roughly 1.5 million clones, 98% seen once. This CDR3 contains 15 residues. The V gene end was trimmed by 5 bases and the J gene end by 3 bases; junction bases not matched to a gene: 7. Germline CDR1 is SGDLS and CDR2 is YYNGEE. The clonotype comes from a man aged 25-45 years in good health. The genes are TRBV9 and TRBJ2-1; 8 bases match TRBD1. The sample taken for sequencing was naive CD4+ T cells sorted from blood. The sample's subset: CD45RA+ positively selected. The CDR3 protein is CASSSRDRNYNEQFF. The CDR3 nucleotides are TGTGCCAGCAGTTCCCGGGACAGGAACTACAATGAGCAGTTCTTC.